This entry concerns a single T cell receptor (beta chain). This entry is derived from a study of cytomegalovirus exposure and HLA in healthy donors. The PCR ran on 60 Vbeta and 13 Jbeta primers. Produced via immunoSEQ multiplex PCR; TCRdb's table is partial and in-frame only. Of just over 150,000 clones listed, over 60% are singletons. Trimming took 1 base from V and 3 from J; bases not matched to a gene: 6. This CDR3 is built from 15 residues. Germline assignment: CDR1 LGHNA and CDR2 YNFKEQ. Sequencing was carried out using PBMCs. This sequence joins TRBV4-2 and TRBJ2-7; TRBD2 aligns across 7 bases. The source is a woman aged 35 to 49 in good health and CMV-seronegative. In DNA, the CDR3 is TGTGCCAGCAGCCAAGTTGGGACTACTATCTACGAGCAGTACTTC. Its protein product is CASSQVGTTIYEQYF.